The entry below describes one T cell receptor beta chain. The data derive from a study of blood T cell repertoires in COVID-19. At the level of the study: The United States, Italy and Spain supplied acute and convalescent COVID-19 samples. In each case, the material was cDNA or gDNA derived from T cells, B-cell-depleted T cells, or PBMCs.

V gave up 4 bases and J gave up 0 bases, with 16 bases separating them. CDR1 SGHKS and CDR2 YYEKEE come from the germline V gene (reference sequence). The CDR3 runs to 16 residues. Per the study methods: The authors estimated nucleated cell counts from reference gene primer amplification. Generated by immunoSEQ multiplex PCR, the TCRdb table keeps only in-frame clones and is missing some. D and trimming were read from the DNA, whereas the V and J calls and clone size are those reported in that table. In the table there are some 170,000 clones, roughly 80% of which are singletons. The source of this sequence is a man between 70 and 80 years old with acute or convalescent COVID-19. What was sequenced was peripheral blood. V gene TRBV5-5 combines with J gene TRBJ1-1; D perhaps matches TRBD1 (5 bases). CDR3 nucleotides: TGTGCCAGCAGCCCACCGCAGGGAACTTTGAACACTGAAGCTTTCTTT. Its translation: CASSPPQGTLNTEAFF.